The T cell receptor beta chain described here comes from a study of T cells in localized non-small cell lung cancer. Whole-study findings and limits: Higher blood T cell density tracked longer overall survival. Among the tissues sampled, uninvolved adjacent lung had the highest T cell clonality, above tumor. In adjacent lung appeared a median 57 of the top 100 tumor clones. Heterogeneity within the tumor remains possible, as just one region underwent sequencing.

In the case of this clone: Its matching antigen is unknown.

CDR3 size: 15 residues. The V and J ends lost 3 bases and 3 bases respectively, with 14 bases between them. CDR1 and CDR2 (germline): MNHEY, SMNVEV (reference sequence). This table comes from immunoSEQ multiplex PCR, and its TCRdb copy is limited to in-frame clones, with some not included. The sample records around 33,000 clones, roughly nine tenths being singletons. This sequence joins TRBV27 and TRBJ1-2, with D possibly being TRBD1 (5 bases). This material consisted of peripheral blood, taken before any cancer treatment. The origin of this receptor is a woman aged 40 to 75 with stage I lung adenocarcinoma. CDR3 nucleotides: TGTGCCAGCAGTTTCGTAAGAGCAGGGTACTATGGCTACACCTTC. Translated: CASSFVRAGYYGYTF.